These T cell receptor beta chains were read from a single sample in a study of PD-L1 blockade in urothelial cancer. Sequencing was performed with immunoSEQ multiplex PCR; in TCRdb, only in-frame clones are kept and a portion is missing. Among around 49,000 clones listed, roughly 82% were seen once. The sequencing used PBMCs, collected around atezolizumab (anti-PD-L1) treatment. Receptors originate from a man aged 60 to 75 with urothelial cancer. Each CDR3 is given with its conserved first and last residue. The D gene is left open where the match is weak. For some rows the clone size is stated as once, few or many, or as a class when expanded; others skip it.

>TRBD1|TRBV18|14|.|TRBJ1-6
TGTGCCAGCTCTTCCGGGACAGGGATTTCACCCCTCCACTTT
CASSSGTGISPLHF
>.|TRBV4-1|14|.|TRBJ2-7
TGCGCCAGCAGCCAAGTGGCGGTCTCCTACGAGCAGTACTTC
CASSQVAVSYEQYF
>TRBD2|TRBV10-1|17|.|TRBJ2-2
TGCGCCAGCAGTGAAGTACTAGCGGGCACGAACACCGGGGAGCTGTTTTTT
CASSEVLAGTNTGELFF
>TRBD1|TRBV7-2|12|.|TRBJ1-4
TGTGCCAGCAGCCAAACAGGGGGTGCACTGTTTTTT
CASSQTGGALFF
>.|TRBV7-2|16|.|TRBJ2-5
TGTGCCAGCAGCTCCTATATAGATCCCCCCGGGGAGACCCAGTACTTC
CASSSYIDPPGETQYF
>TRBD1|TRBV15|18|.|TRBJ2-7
TGTGCCACCAGCAGAGATTCCTCTGGGACAGACTTCTCCTACGAGCAGTACTTC
CATSRDSSGTDFSYEQYF
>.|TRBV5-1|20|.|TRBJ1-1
TGCGCCAGCAGCTCGAATGGCCTACAGGATTCAATTTGGGTCGGTTCTGAAGCTTTCTTT
CASSSNGLQDSIWVGSEAFF
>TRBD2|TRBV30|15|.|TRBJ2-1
TGTGCCTGGAGGGGACTAAGCAGCTCCTACAATGAGCAGTTCTTC
CAWRGLSSSYNEQFF
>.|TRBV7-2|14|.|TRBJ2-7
TGTGCCAGCAGCTTGGGTTGGGGAGCCGACGAGCAGTACTTC
CASSLGWGADEQYF
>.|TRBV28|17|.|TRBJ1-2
TGTGCCAGCAGTTCGACAGGTCTTTCGGTCCGATCCTATGGCTACACCTTC
CASSSTGLSVRSYGYTF
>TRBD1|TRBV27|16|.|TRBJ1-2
TGTGCCAGCAGTTTCTACGGGACAGGGCGTAACTATGGCTACACCTTC
CASSFYGTGRNYGYTF
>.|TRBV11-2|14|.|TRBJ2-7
TGTGCCAGCAGCTATGGAGGGGTTGGCTACGAGCAGTACTTC
CASSYGGVGYEQYF
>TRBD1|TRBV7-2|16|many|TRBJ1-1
TGTGCCAGCAGCTACGGGGGACAGCGTACGAACACTGAAGCTTTCTTT
CASSYGGQRTNTEAFF
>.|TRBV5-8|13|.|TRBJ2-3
TGTGCCACTCTGAGGAGGGGGCTAAATACGCAGTATTTT
CATLRRGLNTQYF
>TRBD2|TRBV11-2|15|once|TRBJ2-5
TGTGCCAGCAGCCTGGGACTAGCGGCTCAAGAGACCCAGTACTTC
CASSLGLAAQETQYF
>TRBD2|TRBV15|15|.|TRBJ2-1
TGTGCCACCAGCTTCCTAGCGGGAAGCACTAATGAGCAGTTCTTC
CATSFLAGSTNEQFF
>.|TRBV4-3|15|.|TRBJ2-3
TGCGCCAGCAGCCAAGATGCACTTATCACAGATACGCAGTATTTT
CASSQDALITDTQYF
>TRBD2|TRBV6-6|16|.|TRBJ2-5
TGTGCCAGCACCCATAGCGGGAGGGCGGCATCAGAGACCCAGTACTTC
CASTHSGRAASETQYF
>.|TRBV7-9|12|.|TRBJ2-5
TGTGCCAGCAGCTCTTCCCGGGAGACCCAGTACTTC
CASSSSRETQYF
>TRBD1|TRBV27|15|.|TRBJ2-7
TGTGCCAGCAGCGAACAGGGGCCTCCTACCTACGAGCAGTACTTC
CASSEQGPPTYEQYF
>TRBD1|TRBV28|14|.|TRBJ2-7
TGTGCCAGCAGTACGGGACAGGGACGCTACGAGCAGTACTTC
CASSTGQGRYEQYF
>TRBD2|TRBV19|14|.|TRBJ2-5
TGTGCCAGTAGTTGGGCGGGGGGTCAAGAGACCCAGTACTTC
CASSWAGGQETQYF
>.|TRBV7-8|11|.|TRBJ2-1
TGTGCCAGCAGCCCCGGGGTTGAGCAGTTCTTC
CASSPGVEQFF
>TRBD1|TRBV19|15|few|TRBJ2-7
TGTGCCAGTAGCACTCAGGGGGCCACCCCCTACGAGCAGTACTTC
CASSTQGATPYEQYF
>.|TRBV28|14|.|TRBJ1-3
TGTGCCAGCAACGAACAGGGCCCTGGAAACACCATATATTTT
CASNEQGPGNTIYF
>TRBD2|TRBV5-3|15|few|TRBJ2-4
TGTGCCACAAAGCAGTTAGCGGGGACCAAAAACATTCAGTACTTC
CATKQLAGTKNIQYF
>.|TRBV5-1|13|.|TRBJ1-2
TGCGCCAGCAGCTTGCAGGCAGGGAATGGCTACACCTTC
CASSLQAGNGYTF
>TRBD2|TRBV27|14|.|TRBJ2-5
TGTGCCAGCAGTTTGGGCGGGAGGGGGGAGACCCAGTACTTC
CASSLGGRGETQYF
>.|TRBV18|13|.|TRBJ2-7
TGTGCCAGCTCACAGGGGGTATCCTACGAGCAGTACTTC
CASSQGVSYEQYF
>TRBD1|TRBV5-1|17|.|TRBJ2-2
TGCGCCAGCAGCTTGGTGGGCGGACAGGTGAACACCGGGGAGCTGTTTTTT
CASSLVGGQVNTGELFF
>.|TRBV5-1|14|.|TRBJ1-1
TGCGCCAGCAGCTACGGAGGGGAGGGCACTGAAGCTTTCTTT
CASSYGGEGTEAFF
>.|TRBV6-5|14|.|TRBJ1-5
TGTGCCAGCAGTGGATCAGGGTGGGAACAGCCCCAGCATTTT
CASSGSGWEQPQHF
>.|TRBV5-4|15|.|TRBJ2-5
TGTGCCAGCAGCTTGGCCAGGGTACCAGAAGGGACCCAGTACTTC
CASSLARVPEGTQYF
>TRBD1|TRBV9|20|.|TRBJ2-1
TGTGCCAGCAGCGACAGGGGGCAGTGGCAAGAGGTTTCACAGGAGAATGAGCAGTTCTTC
CASSDRGQWQEVSQENEQFF
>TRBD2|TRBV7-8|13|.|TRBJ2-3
TGTGCCAGCAGCTTTGCGGGGGTGAATACGCAGTATTTT
CASSFAGVNTQYF
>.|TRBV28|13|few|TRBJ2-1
TGTGCCAGCGATAGCGGAGAGATGAATGAGCAGTTCTTC
CASDSGEMNEQFF
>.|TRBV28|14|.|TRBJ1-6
TGTCCCTGGCCTGCGGCAAATGATAATTCACCCCTCCACTTT
CPWPAANDNSPLHF
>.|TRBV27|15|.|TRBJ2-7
TGTGCCAGCAGTCCAACGGGGTTGGTGTTTCACGAGCAGTACTTC
CASSPTGLVFHEQYF
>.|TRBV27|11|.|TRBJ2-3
TGTGCCAGCAGTCACACAGATACGCAGTATTTT
CASSHTDTQYF
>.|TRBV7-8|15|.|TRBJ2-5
TGTGCCAGCAGCTTAGAAGGGGCAGGGGTAGAGACCCAGTACTTC
CASSLEGAGVETQYF
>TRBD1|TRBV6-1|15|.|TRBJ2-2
TGTGCCAGCAGTGAAGATGACAGGGGTAACGGGGAGCTGTTTTTT
CASSEDDRGNGELFF
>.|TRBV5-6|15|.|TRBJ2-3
TGTGCCAGCAGCCTCCCCCTTCACGGGGGGCTCGCCCAGTATTTT
CASSLPLHGGLAQYF
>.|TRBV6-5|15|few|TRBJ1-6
TGTGCCAGCAGTTACCGGACAGCTTATAATTCACCCCTCCACTTT
CASSYRTAYNSPLHF
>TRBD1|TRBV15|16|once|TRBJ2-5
TGTGCCACCAGCCCAAGGGGCAGGGGGCAGCAGAAGACCCAGTACTTC
CATSPRGRGQQKTQYF
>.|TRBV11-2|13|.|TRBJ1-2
TGTGCCAGCAGCTTAGATCGGGACATTGGCTACACCTTC
CASSLDRDIGYTF
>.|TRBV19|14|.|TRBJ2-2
TGTGCCAGTACCGCAGGGACGAACACCGGGGAGCTGTTTTTT
CASTAGTNTGELFF
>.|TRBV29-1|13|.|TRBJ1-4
TGCAGCGTTGTAGGCGCAGGGTCGGAAAAACTGTTTTTT
CSVVGAGSEKLFF
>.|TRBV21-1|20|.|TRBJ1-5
TGTGCCAGCAGCTTGAGGGGGGACAGGGTCAAAGAAGGGCATATTCAGCCCCAGCATTTT
CASSLRGDRVKEGHIQPQHF
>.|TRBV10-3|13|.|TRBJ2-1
TGTGCCACTAAGCGGACAGAGTACAATGAGCAGTTCTTC
CATKRTEYNEQFF
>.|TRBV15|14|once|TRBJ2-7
TGTGCCACCAGCAGAGAGGGGGCTGGTTACGAGCAGTACTTC
CATSREGAGYEQYF